This TCR beta chain was sequenced for a study of T cell repertoires in cytomegalovirus infection. General study findings and limits: The study found HLA-C-restricted CMV-specific TCR beta clonotypes dominating the ex vivo response.

This clonotype was seen ten or more times. Its antigen is not known. TCRdb independently ran MiXCR on the reads; one entry per CDR3 protein. The sample includes about 130,000 distinct CDR3 sequences, 7% to 10% of them seen just once. Germline lookup yields CDR1 SEHNR and CDR2 FQNEAQ (reference sequence). Trimming left V 6 bases short and J 4 bases short, with 9 bases between. The length of the CDR3 is 12 residues. V is TRBV7-9 and J is TRBJ1-1; D unclear. The sequence derives from a human donor in good health (CMV status not recorded). Some clones in this sample may be carry-over from other donors' samples. The specimen sequenced was PBMCs. The CDR3 sequence: CASSLGVTEAFF. DNA of the CDR3: TGTGCCAGCAGTCTCGGGGTCACTGAAGCTTTCTTT.